This paragraph covers one T cell receptor beta chain sequence. The data stem from a study of Graves' ophthalmopathy and Graves' hyperthyroidism. V lost 5 bases to trimming and J lost 5 bases, with 21 bases between them. From germline, CDR1 is MNHEY and CDR2 SMNVEV (reference sequence). The CDR3 extends over 16 amino acids. The study amplified TCR beta CDR3 regions using RNA transcripts. HTBI primers primed a first-round RT-PCR, and a second-round multiplex PCR followed. TCRdb re-called the multiplex PCR reads through MiXCR, storing one row per CDR3 protein. The data contain about 220,000 distinct CDR3 sequences, 20% to 25% of them singletons.

Sequencing used peripheral blood. The chain carries TRBV27 and TRBJ2-5; a possible D gene is TRBD2 (7 bases). The sequence derives from a woman aged 45 to 65 with Graves' ophthalmopathy. Here the CDR3 reads CASSPEWGGGTETQYF. In DNA, the CDR3 is TGTGCCAGCAGTCCAGAATGGGGAGGGGGGACGGAGACCCAGTACTTC.